This record concerns one T cell receptor beta chain sequence. These data come from a study of human T cells and chemical hapten exposure. Across the study: 2% DPC applied to a roughly 2 cm by roughly 2 cm arm area sensitized donors.

This CDR3 contains 14 residues. Trimming left V 6 bases short and J 0 bases short, with 11 bases between. The V gene's germline CDR1 is SNHLY and CDR2 FYNNEI. Time point in this sample: pre-sensitization, week 0. Treatment described: therapeutic diphenylcyclopropenone sensitization with weekly scalp DPC. Patches went on only after blood had been drawn each time. Individual cDNA molecules in this library carried unique molecular identifiers. Per the study methods: TCR counts had a median of 95,638 per sample and spanned about 20,000 to 750,000. One entry per CDR3 protein results from TCRdb running MiXCR on the RACE reads. For this entry, the V and J calls and clone size follow TCRdb and not the study's own pipeline. There are more than 300,000 distinct CDR3 sequences in the sample; about 5% occur only once, and about 8.7% lies in the top ten.

J is TRBJ1-1 and V is TRBV2; D uncertain. The sequence was collected from a woman aged 18-29 years with alopecia areata. Some clones in this sample may be carry-over from other donors' samples. The source material was whole blood, sampled in connection with sensitization to the hapten diphenylcyclopropenone (DPC). The CDR3 spells CASSERLMNTEAFF. The CDR3 nucleotides read TGTGCCAGCAGCGAGAGGTTGATGAACACTGAAGCTTTCTTT.